This T cell receptor (beta chain) was captured in a study of shared clonotypes between healthy human individuals (dated by TCRdb to about 2020). Regarding the research as a whole: The cohort included three men and a couple of women between 18 and 49 years of age. To estimate repertoire size and how much clonotype sharing occurs between individuals, the study deeply sequenced the blood TCR repertoires of roughly 5 healthy adults. Different laboratories and diverse techniques were used to prepare libraries and sequence TCR repertoires, to increase sequencing depth and limit assay-specific biases. Leukapheresis yielded between about 0.9 and 10 billion PBMCs per donor.

The germline V gene provides CDR1 SGHDN and CDR2 FVKESK. Including cysteine and phenylalanine, the CDR3 has 13 amino acids. The kept DNA is CDR3 alone, 39 bases in frame from the first base. What the work shows at the level of the full study, not this receptor alone: Because the study included a small number of donors, the genetic and exposure-history diversity represented was limited. Sampling was restricted to blood, and TCR repertoires in tissues likely differ from the TCR repertoires found in blood. Based on pairwise subsampling, the degree of clonotype sharing among donors was expected to be affected by sequencing depth.

The donors were healthy, HIV-negative adults with no recently reported acute infections or vaccinations. All donors were Caucasian adults living in Nashville, Tennessee, USA. For unsorted samples, tens of millions of PBMCs were counted and genomic DNA was extracted with the QIAamp DNA Blood Mini kit. After blood collection by leukapheresis, PBMCs were isolated using Ficoll-Histopaque density gradient centrifugation and then cryopreserved in the vapor phase of liquid nitrogen. Comments on this clone: Its antigen remains undetermined. Its ends do not fully match the called genes, so a read error is possible.

Using the deep immunoSEQ assay, multiplex PCR amplified TCR CDR3 regions from genomic DNA. Genomic DNA extracted from each cell subset was distributed evenly over all wells of several immunoSEQ 96-well plates, and each plate served as one replicate. For unsorted PBMC, around 310 ng of genomic DNA, equivalent to around 30,000 T cell genomes, went into each replicate PCR. Unsorted PBMC genomic DNA was sequenced across ten immunoSEQ deep assay plates. Purified libraries were quantified with a Qubit 3.0 fluorometer, sized on a Bioanalyzer 2100, and re-quantified with the KAPA Library Quantification kit. Every immunoSEQ 96-well plate was sequenced on a separate single-read 150-cycle Illumina NextSeq 550 flow cell. In the source study's methods: Because the immunoSEQ output held only junctional sequences and lacked quality scores, the filtering could not match the filtering applied to full-length reads. Sequences were annotated with PyIR, a Python wrapper for IgBLAST v1.9, using IMGT germline references to assign V/J genes and CDR3. Any read was removed if the V/J assignment was weak (E-value above 1e-6), the CDR3 was missing, or the read contained stop codons, out-of-frame junctions, or ambiguous translated residues. V3J clonotypes were defined by identical inferred V gene, J gene, and CDR3 amino acid sequence. Percentage overlap between repertoires was calculated by dividing the number of shared unique clonotypes by the size of the smaller repertoire. Repertoire richness was assessed with RTK rarefaction, the Chao1 estimator, and Recon v2.1 estimates of unobserved clonotypes. This is the immuneACCESS table as TCRdb keeps it, with only in-frame sequences that have V and J called. A part of the clones is gone; compared with another copy, unresolved V genes explain less than half, and the rest is unexplained. V, J and clone size are those of that table, while D and trimming were read from the DNA. The sample table shows nearly 500,000 clones, and about three quarters are seen once. The leading ten clones occupy roughly 13% of the sample.

The chain employs TRBV14 and TRBJ2-1; TRBD1 could be the D gene, as 5 bases match. The TCR sequence derives from a woman in her thirties or forties in good health. Some clones in this sample may be carry-over from other donors' samples. The sample was PBMCs. The CDR3: CASSQEPQGLGVF. DNA sequence: TGTGCCAGCAGCCAAGAGCCCCAGGGATTAGGGGTCTTC.